This is a list of T cell receptor beta chains from one sample in a study of blood T cell repertoires in COVID-19. TCRdb keeps only in-frame clones here, not all; method: immunoSEQ multiplex PCR. The sample contains around 250,000 clones, around 88% of which appear only once. The sample taken for sequencing was peripheral blood. These receptors were collected from an elderly man with acute or convalescent COVID-19. Each CDR3 is given with its conserved first and last residue. A D gene is named only where the DNA matches it firmly. Not every row has a clone size; where given, it reads once, few, many or a size class.

j_call d_call cdr3_length v_call clone_size cdr3_aa cdr3_nt
TRBJ2-1 . 13 TRBV6-4 . CASSDWSTGEQFF TGTGCCAGCAGTGACTGGTCTACGGGAGAGCAGTTCTTC
TRBJ1-6 . 15 TRBV28 . CASSSVSSYNSPLHF TGTGCCAGCAGTAGCGTGAGCTCCTATAATTCACCCCTCCACTTT
TRBJ2-7 . 12 TRBV6-2/TRBV6-3 . CASSNPLYEQYF TGTGCCAGCAGTAACCCACTCTACGAGCAGTACTTC
TRBJ2-1 . 13 TRBV12-5 . CASGLVTGNEQFF TGTGCTAGTGGTTTGGTAACGGGGAATGAGCAGTTCTTC
TRBJ2-2 . 15 TRBV5-1 . CASSSSDTFTGELFF TGCGCCAGCAGCTCCTCCGACACCTTCACCGGGGAGCTGTTTTTT
TRBJ1-4 . 15 TRBV18 . CASSPEWGRNEKLFF TGTGCCAGCTCACCAGAATGGGGCAGGAATGAAAAACTGTTTTTT
TRBJ2-7 . 13 TRBV6-5 . CASSQRSSYEQYF TGTGCCAGCAGCCAACGGAGCTCCTACGAGCAGTACTTC
TRBJ2-4 . 15 TRBV6-5 . CASSYSVGAPYIQYF TGTGCCAGCAGTTACTCGGTGGGGGCGCCATACATTCAGTACTTC
TRBJ2-7 TRBD1 14 TRBV28 . CASDRGQRSYEQYF TGTGCCAGCGACAGGGGGCAACGGTCCTACGAGCAGTACTTC
TRBJ1-2 TRBD1 15 TRBV10-3 few CAISWGQGSNYGYTF TGTGCCATCAGTTGGGGACAGGGGAGTAACTATGGCTACACCTTC
TRBJ2-1 TRBD1 15 TRBV28 once CASNRWTGGYNEQFF TGTGCCAGCAACCGATGGACAGGGGGTTACAATGAGCAGTTCTTC
TRBJ2-5 . 12 TRBV28 once CASREGQETQYF TGTGCCAGCAGGGAGGGGCAAGAGACCCAGTACTTC
TRBJ2-2 TRBD1 15 TRBV3-1/TRBV3-2 . CASSPTGVEAGELFF TGTGCCAGCAGCCCTACAGGGGTAGAGGCCGGGGAGCTGTTTTTT
TRBJ2-1 . 13 TRBV10-3 . CAISDGSSDEQFF TGTGCCATCAGTGACGGTAGTAGCGATGAGCAGTTCTTC
TRBJ2-2 TRBD1 15 TRBV7-2 few CASSLGNRGTGELFF TGTGCCAGCAGCTTAGGGAACAGGGGCACCGGGGAGCTGTTTTTT
TRBJ2-1 . 15 TRBV15 . CATSILGGPNNEQFF TGTGCCACCAGCATCCTAGGAGGGCCGAACAATGAGCAGTTCTTC
TRBJ1-5 . 15 TRBV19 . CASSYAVYGNQPQHF TGTGCCAGTAGTTATGCGGTTTATGGCAATCAGCCCCAGCATTTT
TRBJ1-5 . 12 TRBV3-1/TRBV3-2 few CASSQDDSTQHF TGTGCCAGCAGCCAAGATGACTCGACCCAGCATTTT
TRBJ2-7 TRBD2 17 TRBV18 . CASSPRGLAGGPYEQYF TGTGCCAGCTCACCAAGGGGTCTAGCGGGAGGACCCTACGAGCAGTACTTC
TRBJ1-4 . 15 TRBV18 . CASSPGGGVNEKLFF TGTGCCAGCTCACCGGGTGGAGGAGTTAATGAAAAACTGTTTTTT
TRBJ2-1 . 16 TRBV3-1/TRBV3-2 . CASSQGWGVVYNEQFF TGTGCCAGCAGCCAAGGGTGGGGGGTTGTTTACAATGAGCAGTTCTTC
TRBJ1-2 . 15 TRBV4-2 . CASSQDGSANYGYTF TGTGCCAGCAGCCAAGACGGGTCCGCTAACTATGGCTACACCTTC
TRBJ1-1 . 13 TRBV9 once CASSATVNTEAFF TGTGCCAGCAGCGCCACAGTGAACACTGAAGCTTTCTTT
TRBJ2-4 TRBD2 18 TRBV4-3 . CASSHPGERGPSKNIQYF TGCGCCAGCAGCCACCCGGGGGAGCGGGGGCCCTCCAAAAACATTCAGTACTTC
TRBJ2-1 . 13 TRBV4-3 . CASSQVGSYEQFF TGCGCCAGCAGCCAAGTTGGGAGTTATGAGCAGTTCTTC
TRBJ1-5 . 11 TRBV11-3 . CASSPNQPQHF TGTGCCAGCAGCCCTAATCAGCCCCAGCATTTT
TRBJ2-3 TRBD1 15 TRBV6-1 . CASSEGQGPTDTQYF TGTGCCAGCAGTGAGGGACAGGGTCCCACAGATACGCAGTATTTT
TRBJ2-2 . 15 TRBV9 . CASSVAQSNTGELFF TGTGCCAGCAGCGTAGCCCAGTCGAACACCGGGGAGCTGTTTTTT
TRBJ2-2 . 16 TRBV18 . CASSPQGGQNTGELFF TGTGCCAGCTCACCACAAGGGGGACAGAACACCGGGGAGCTGTTTTTT
TRBJ2-5 . 13 TRBV11-2 . CASSLADFGTQYF TGTGCCAGCAGCTTAGCGGACTTCGGGACCCAGTACTTC
TRBJ2-7 TRBD2 15 TRBV5-1 . CASSSLAGGPYEQYF TGCGCCAGCAGCTCCTTAGCGGGAGGCCCCTACGAGCAGTACTTC
TRBJ2-7 TRBD2 15 TRBV7-2 . CASSLSSGASYEQYF TGTGCCAGCAGCTTATCTAGCGGGGCCTCCTACGAGCAGTACTTC
TRBJ2-3 TRBD2 13 TRBV4-3 . CASSPERGPAQYF TGCGCCAGCAGCCCGGAGCGGGGGCCGGCGCAGTATTTT
TRBJ2-7 . 11 TRBV12-3/TRBV12-4 . CASSPKYEQYF TGTGCCAGCAGTCCCAAATACGAGCAGTACTTC
TRBJ1-2 . 13 TRBV7-9 . CASSLAARYGYTF TGTGCCAGCAGCTTAGCGGCCCGCTATGGCTACACCTTC
TRBJ2-3 . 15 TRBV7-8 . CASSRARLGTDTQYF TGTGCCAGCAGCCGGGCTAGACTAGGCACAGATACGCAGTATTTT
TRBJ2-1 . 13 TRBV3-1/TRBV3-2 . CASSPLEGGEQFF TGTGCCAGCAGCCCGCTCGAGGGTGGGGAGCAGTTCTTC
TRBJ1-5 . 15 TRBV21-1 . CASSTTYRGNQPQHF TGTGCCAGCAGCACAACTTACAGGGGAAATCAGCCCCAGCATTTT
TRBJ2-1 TRBD2 13 TRBV7-9 . CASSPYPPTSRFF TGTGCCAGCAGCCCCTACCCCCCGACTAGCAGGTTCTTC
TRBJ1-2 . 14 TRBV19 few CASSSPPAGNGYTF TGTGCCAGTAGTTCCCCTCCGGCAGGCAATGGCTACACCTTC
TRBJ1-1 . 13 TRBV5-6 . CASSWARNSEAFF TGTGCCAGCAGCTGGGCTCGGAATTCAGAAGCTTTCTTT
TRBJ2-5 TRBD2 14 TRBV5-4 . CASSFESSGETQYF TGTGCCAGCAGCTTCGAATCTAGCGGAGAGACCCAGTACTTC
TRBJ1-3 . 17 TRBV27 . CASSLSLRGGAGNTIYF TGTGCCAGCAGTTTAAGCCTCCGTGGAGGGGCTGGAAACACCATATATTTT
TRBJ1-1 . 13 TRBV10-1 . CATAAGGLTEAFF TGCGCCACCGCGGCTGGAGGGCTCACTGAAGCTTTCTTT
TRBJ2-1 . 15 TRBV9 . CASSVRQSLGGEQFF TGTGCCAGCAGCGTTCGACAATCCCTAGGGGGTGAGCAGTTCTTC
TRBJ1-1 . 16 TRBV4-1 . CASSQVAGPKLAEAFF TGCGCCAGCAGCCAAGTCGCAGGCCCTAAGCTGGCTGAAGCTTTCTTT
TRBJ2-2 TRBD1 16 TRBV10-3 . CAAGAFGTGDTGELFF TGTGCCGCAGGGGCCTTCGGGACAGGGGACACCGGGGAGCTGTTTTTT
TRBJ1-6 . 13 TRBV4-3 few CASSQDRGGPLHF TGCGCCAGCAGCCAAGATCGGGGGGGACCCCTCCACTTT
TRBJ1-5 . 13 TRBV6-5 . CATHQLSNQPQHF TGTGCCACCCATCAGTTGAGCAATCAGCCCCAGCATTTT
TRBJ2-2 . 16 TRBV18 . CASSPLSGSRAGELFF TGTGCCAGCTCACCACTCTCCGGATCGAGGGCCGGGGAGCTGTTTTTT
TRBJ2-3 . 14 TRBV6-5 . CASRQATSTDTQYF TGTGCCAGCAGACAGGCCACTAGCACAGATACGCAGTATTTT
TRBJ1-5 . 14 TRBV4-3 . CASSQGHSNQPQHF TGCGCCAGCAGCCAGGGACACAGCAATCAGCCCCAGCATTTT
TRBJ1-1 . 13 TRBV6-1 . CASSEAGRGRAFF TGTGCCAGCAGTGAAGCAGGTAGGGGGAGAGCTTTCTTT
TRBJ2-4 . 14 TRBV10-2 once CASSLEWGENIQYF TGCGCCAGCAGCCTAGAGTGGGGCGAAAACATTCAGTACTTC
TRBJ1-2 . 14 TRBV6-1 . CASSEAGGNYGYTF TGTGCCAGCAGTGAAGCGGGGGGGAACTATGGCTACACCTTC